Listed here are 21 T cell receptor beta chains from one sample, sequenced in a study of CXCR3-negative and CXCR3-positive naive CD8 T cells. The libraries of TRB cDNA were constructed through 5' RACE using UMI labels. Using the 5' RACE reads, TCRdb records one entry per CDR3 protein without DNA. The sample table sets out approximately 41,000 distinct CDR3 sequences. The sequencing input was memory CD8+ T cells from blood. Receptors originate from a human donor in good health. Some clones in this sample may be carry-over from other donors' samples.

This rearrangement joins TRBV7-2 to TRBJ1-1; TCRdb proposes TRBD1, but this gene call is untestable without DNA. Germline CDR1 reads SGHTA; CDR2 reads FQGNSA. The CDR3 loop spans 14 amino acids. CDR3 sequence reads: CASSPTGVSPEAFF.

V usage is TRBV7-9 and J usage is TRBJ2-5; TCRdb gives TRBD2 as the D gene, but with no DNA this cannot be confirmed. CDR3 length: 18 residues. The V gene's germline CDR1 is SEHNR and CDR2 FQNEAQ (reference sequence). The CDR3 loop reads CASSLELTSGRHQETQYF.

The J gene is TRBJ2-7, the V gene TRBV6-2 or TRBV6-3; there is no DNA to check the TCRdb D call of TRBD2. Germline V gene sequence: CDR1 MNHEY, CDR2 SVGEGT. The CDR3 extends over 13 amino acids. CDR3 in amino acids: CASGEGENDEQYF.

The CDR3 is CASSQGYGETQYF. The genes are TRBV12-3 or TRBV12-4 and TRBJ2-5. The CDR3 extends over 13 amino acids.

The V call is TRBV4-1, the J call TRBJ2-7; TCRdb outputs TRBD2, but without DNA this stays unchecked. Germline V CDR1 and CDR2: MGHRA, YSYEKL. This CDR3 spans 15 amino acids. The chain's CDR3 is CASSPQGLAIYEQYF.

The chain combines TRBV14 with TRBJ2-1; TCRdb's D gene call, TRBD2, goes unchecked for lack of DNA. CDR1 is SGHDN and CDR2 is FVKESK in the germline V gene. CDR3 length equals 16 residues. The CDR3 sequence: CASSQVGAAFYNEQFF.

The CDR3 sequence: CASSSPQGYTGELFF. The J gene is TRBJ2-2, the V gene TRBV5-6; TCRdb's assignment of TRBD1 cannot be checked, as there is no DNA. The CDR3 runs 15 residues. Germline-derived CDR1 and CDR2 are SGHDT and YYEEEE.

The chain has TRBV28 and TRBJ2-1; TCRdb indicates TRBD2, and absent DNA this call remains unverified. This CDR3 has 14 residues. Germline lookup yields CDR1 MDHEN and CDR2 SYDVKM. The chain's CDR3 is CASSLAGLYNEQFF.

This sequence joins TRBV7-6 and TRBJ2-1; TCRdb designates TRBD1, a call that cannot be tested without DNA. This CDR3 contains 16 residues. From germline, CDR1 is SGHVS and CDR2 FNYEAQ. CDR3 region: CASSSLQGVAYNEQFF.

The chain carries TRBV7-6 and TRBJ2-3; TCRdb names TRBD1, which stays unverified in the absence of DNA. The CDR3 runs 13 residues. Germline V lookup: CDR1 SGHVS, CDR2 FNYEAQ. The CDR3 spells CASSSRDRVSQYF.

The chain links TRBV6-2 or TRBV6-3 to TRBJ2-7; TCRdb selects TRBD2, and the lack of DNA leaves this call unchecked. The CDR3 contains 16 residues. Germline loops: CDR1 MNHEY, CDR2 SVGEGT. The CDR3 loop reads CASSYSTASGHYEQYF.

The chain has TRBV6-5 and TRBJ2-1; TCRdb lists TRBD1, though no DNA is available to test this call. Germline V gene sequence: CDR1 MNHEY, CDR2 SVGAGI. The CDR3 contains 15 residues. CDR3 region: CASSQGQGSYNEQFF.

The V and J genes are TRBV19 and TRBJ2-7; TCRdb's D call, TRBD1, is unchecked because there is no DNA. Per the germline V gene, CDR1 is LNHDA and CDR2 is SQIVND (reference sequence). The CDR3 spans 12 residues. This chain's CDR3 is CASSSGGYEQYF.

CDR3 sequence reads: CASSSGLAMETQYF. J is TRBJ2-5 and V is TRBV27; TCRdb picks TRBD2, but there is no DNA to check that call. Germline CDR1 reads MNHEY; CDR2 reads SMNVEV (reference sequence). There are 14 residues in the CDR3.

The chain joins TRBV6-6 to TRBJ2-7. Germline CDR1 and CDR2: MNHNY and SVGAGI (reference sequence). The CDR3 covers 15 residues. The CDR3 sequence: CASSYPTGRFYEQYF.

This chain connects TRBV29-1 to TRBJ2-1; TCRdb proposes TRBD1, but this gene call is untestable without DNA. Germline values: CDR1 SQVTM, CDR2 ANQGSEA. CDR3 size: 15 residues. Here the CDR3 reads CSVGTGEASYNEQFF.

This chain joins TRBV28 and TRBJ1-5. The CDR3 runs to 13 residues. Germline V gene sequence: CDR1 MDHEN, CDR2 SYDVKM. CDR3 amino acids: CASSLGLDQPQHF.

The CDR3 here is CASSPGQGAYIQYF. The chain carries TRBV7-2 and TRBJ2-4; TCRdb's D gene call, TRBD1, goes unchecked for lack of DNA. Looked up from germline, CDR1 is SGHTA and CDR2 is FQGNSA. The CDR3 is made up of 14 amino acids.

This rearrangement joins TRBV29-1 to TRBJ1-1; TCRdb outputs TRBD1, but without DNA this stays unchecked. From germline, CDR1 is SQVTM and CDR2 ANQGSEA. The CDR3 contains 15 residues. The CDR3 sequence is CSVGDRPPAPTEAFF.

The V gene is TRBV4-3, the J gene TRBJ2-1. The CDR3 covers 17 residues. CDR1 and CDR2 (germline): LGHNA, YSLEER. The CDR3 region is CASSQESRQDPYNEQFF.

The chain has TRBV7-8 and TRBJ2-1; TCRdb's D call, TRBD2, is unchecked because there is no DNA. This CDR3 comprises 20 residues. CDR1 is SGHVS, CDR2 FQNEAQ, per germline. CDR3 residues: CASSFSRVAGGPAPYNEQFF. The full variable domain, in which reference TRBV7-8 and TRBJ2-1 provide the parts outside the CDR3, is GAGVSQSPRYKVAKRGQDVALRCDPISGHVSLFWYQQALGQGPEFLTYFQNEAQLDKSGLPSDRFFAERPEGSVSTLKIQRTQQEDSAVYLCASSFSRVAGGPAPYNEQFFGPGTRLTVL.